This T cell receptor beta chain originates from a study of OX40 agonist ivuxolimab in advanced cancers. Findings and caveats of the study: It was not determined which antigens were specifically recognized by the peripheral T cells that had undergone clonal expansion.

As regards this clone: The target antigen is unknown.

The V end lost 7 bases, the J end lost 2 bases, and 12 bases lay between the germline ends. CDR3 size: 15 residues. The germline CDR1 and CDR2 sequences are MNHEY and SMNVEV (reference sequence). Blood was sampled at baseline, cycle 4 day 1, and cycle 7 day 1. Using immunoSEQ multiplex PCR, the repertoire was profiled, and TCRdb retains in-frame clones only, with some absent. The sample consists of roughly 130,000 clones, 85% to 95% of them appearing once. This TCR was recovered from an adult with an advanced solid tumor such as melanoma, head and neck, liver or kidney cancer. The sample in question was CD4+ or CD8+ T cells sorted from blood, obtained in a trial of the OX40 agonist ivuxolimab. This chain joins TRBV27 and TRBJ2-6, with a possible D match to TRBD1 (6 bases). This CDR3 reads CASTLQGTGANVLTF. In DNA, the CDR3 is TGTGCCAGCACCCTACAGGGAACTGGGGCCAACGTCCTGACTTTC.